The 16 T cell receptor beta chains below all came from one sample that was sequenced in a study of patients and donors after allogeneic stem cell transplantation. TCRdb reprocessed the RT-PCR reads with MiXCR, giving one entry per CDR3 protein. Of some 960,000 distinct CDR3 sequences in the sample, about a sixth were seen once. The sample taken for sequencing was blood, either unsorted or a sorted T cell fraction (not recorded which). All receptors derive from a human donor who was either an allogeneic HSCT recipient or a stem cell or donor lymphocyte infusion donor (not recorded which). It is not recorded whose cells these are; they may come from a transplant donor.

This clonotype came up a few times. V and J are TRBV5-1 and TRBJ1-1; D remains ambiguous. V was cut by 0 bases and J by 4 bases, with 13 bases left in between. Germline V gene sequence: CDR1 SGHRS, CDR2 YFSETQ. The CDR3 covers 15 residues. DNA of the CDR3: TGCGCCAGCAGCTTGGGAGCGGGTCTGGGCACTGAAGCTTTCTTT. It translates to CASSLGAGLGTEAFF.

Ten or more counts support this clonotype. This chain uses TRBV5-5 with TRBJ2-1, with a tentative D call TRBD2 (6 bases). Trimming took 0 bases from V and 4 from J, leaving 11 bases between them. CDR1 and CDR2 from the germline V gene are SGHKS and YYEKEE (reference sequence). This CDR3 spans 15 amino acids. The CDR3 region has the DNA TGTGCCAGCAGCTTGGAAAGCGGGTTATACAATGAGCAGTTCTTC. Translation gives CASSLESGLYNEQFF.

This rearrangement joins TRBV29-1 to TRBJ2-7; TRBD2 agrees at 11 bases. Trimming at V came to 3 bases and at J to 3 bases, leaving 1 base not matched to a gene. The CDR3 totals 13 residues. From germline, CDR1 is SQVTM and CDR2 ANQGSEA. The CDR3 bases are TGCAGCGTTGATACTAGCGGGAGCTACGAGCAGTACTTC. Protein sequence: CSVDTSGSYEQYF.

The sample holds a few counts of this clonotype. This chain joins TRBV12-3 or TRBV12-4 and TRBJ1-6; the D gene is possibly TRBD1 (5 bases). V lost 4 bases and J 7 bases, leaving 5 bases between the germline ends. The CDR3 has 12 residues. CDR3 sequence reads: CASSWGNSPLHF. The CDR3 DNA sequence: TGTGCCAGCAGTTGGGGGAATTCACCCCTCCACTTT.

This clonotype was detected a few times. This chain uses TRBV20-1 with TRBJ1-6, with D uncertain. Trimming stripped 6 bases from V and 8 bases from J, with 23 bases between. Germline CDR1 DFQATT, CDR2 SNEGSKA (reference sequence). The CDR3 loop spans 16 amino acids. The CDR3 loop is CSAPSGPMGLDSPLHF. CDR3 sequence (DNA): TGCAGTGCCCCTAGCGGTCCCATGGGCCTTGATTCACCCCTCCACTTT.

This rearrangement joins TRBV28 to TRBJ1-2, with no clear D. The V end was cut by 1 base, the J end by 7 bases, with 13 bases between. Germline CDR1 reads MDHEN; CDR2 reads SYDVKM. This CDR3 spans 14 amino acids. The CDR3 bases are TGTGCCAGCAGTTTATTTCGTGGGCGGAGTGGCTACACCTTC. Encoded protein: CASSLFRGRSGYTF.

This clonotype appeared a few times. The chain uses TRBV3-1 and TRBJ2-1; TRBD2 agrees at 10 bases. Unmatched junction bases numbered 12, after V lost 1 base and J lost 9 bases. Germline lookup yields CDR1 LGHDT and CDR2 YNNKEL (reference sequence). The CDR3 loop spans 17 amino acids. This CDR3 reads CASSQASGGHRGSEQFF. Here the CDR3 DNA reads TGTGCCAGCAGCCAAGCTAGCGGGGGACACCGCGGGAGTGAGCAGTTCTTC.

The chain employs TRBV7-9 and TRBJ1-3; D might be TRBD1 (6 bases). The germline V gene has CDR1 SEHNR and CDR2 FQNEAQ (reference sequence). The CDR3 spans 17 residues. Trimming took off 7 bases at V and 0 bases at J, with 19 bases between the two ends. CDR3 loop: CASIPQGFGASGNTIYF. The CDR3 DNA is TGTGCCAGCATCCCACAGGGATTCGGGGCCTCTGGAAACACCATATATTTT.

This chain links TRBV30 with TRBJ2-1; TRBD2 agrees at 10 bases. The CDR3 totals 15 residues. The V and J ends lost 2 bases and 2 bases, in that order; junction bases with no gene match: 3. Germline V gene lookup returns CDR1 GTSNPN and CDR2 SVGIG (reference sequence). The CDR3 sequence: CAWSLLAGPYNEQFF. CDR3 coding DNA: TGTGCCTGGAGTTTACTAGCGGGACCCTACAATGAGCAGTTCTTC.

Only a few counts were recorded for this clonotype. The chain is built from TRBV10-3 and TRBJ2-3; 9 bases align to TRBD2. The V gene's germline CDR1 is ENHRY and CDR2 SYGVKD. The CDR3 extends over 13 amino acids. V dropped 7 bases and J dropped 6; count of bases not matched to a gene: 5. CDR3 residues: CAIMPSGDDTQYF. The CDR3 DNA is TGTGCCATCATGCCTAGCGGGGATGATACGCAGTATTTT.

This clonotype occurred a few times. V and J are TRBV15 and TRBJ1-4, with 7 bases that match TRBD1. Germline assignment: CDR1 LNHNV and CDR2 YYDKDF (reference sequence). The CDR3 runs to 16 residues. The V segment lost 3 bases and the J segment 8 bases; nucleotides outside the gene matches: 12. The CDR3 DNA follows: TGTGCCACCAGCAGTCTCCAACAGGGGCCGGGGGAAAAACTGTTTTTT. This encodes CATSSLQQGPGEKLFF.

This clonotype has only a few counts. The chain combines TRBV24-1 with TRBJ2-7; 8 nucleotides line up with TRBD1. Trimming at V came to 2 bases and at J to 12 bases, leaving 8 bases not matched to a gene. This CDR3 contains 13 residues. Germline CDR1 and CDR2: KGHDR and SFDVKD. This chain's CDR3 is CATSDSVTGVGYF. CDR3 sequence (DNA): TGTGCCACCAGTGATTCCGTGACAGGGGTGGGGTACTTC.

In its sample, this clonotype was seen a few times. The chain links TRBV5-1 to TRBJ1-1; 9 nucleotides line up with TRBD1. Looked up from germline, CDR1 is SGHRS and CDR2 is YFSETQ. V was pared by 1 base and J by 5 bases, with 6 bases of the junction left unmatched. CDR3 length: 15 residues. CDR3 residues: CASSLTSGTGTEAFF. Here the CDR3 DNA reads TGCGCCAGCAGCTTGACCTCCGGGACAGGGACTGAAGCTTTCTTT.

The chain has TRBV29-1 and TRBJ2-1, with D possibly TRBD1 on 5 matching bases. CDR1 SQVTM and CDR2 ANQGSEA come from the germline V gene. The CDR3 extends over 12 amino acids. V was cut by 4 bases and J by 4 bases, with 8 bases left in between. CDR3 in DNA: TGCAGCGTTGGACAGACTTACAATGAGCAGTTCTTC. Translated: CSVGQTYNEQFF.

This clonotype came up a few times. This chain links TRBV20-1 with TRBJ1-2, with TRBD1 as a possible D gene (5 bases). V gave up 1 base and J gave up 6 bases, with 12 bases separating them. Germline V gene sequence: CDR1 DFQATT, CDR2 SNEGSKA (reference sequence). CDR3 length: 13 amino acids. CDR3 bases: TGCAGTGCTAGAGTTAGTGCAGGGAATGGCTACACCTTC. This sequence encodes CSARVSAGNGYTF.

The chain is built from TRBV19 and TRBJ2-3; D remains ambiguous. Germline V CDR1 and CDR2: LNHDA, SQIVND (reference sequence). CDR3 length: 15 amino acids. V was pared by 2 bases and J by 0 bases, with 9 bases between. CDR3 loop: CASSIIEASTDTQYF. The CDR3 coding sequence is TGTGCCAGTAGTATAATTGAGGCGAGCACAGATACGCAGTATTTT.